The 32 T cell receptor beta chains below all came from one sample that was sequenced in a study of T cell repertoires in cytomegalovirus infection. TCRdb re-called the reads through MiXCR, storing one row per CDR3 protein. The sample includes 8,000 or so distinct CDR3 sequences, around 54% of them seen just once. No antigen has been assigned to these receptors. Sequencing was done on a sample of PBMCs, sequenced either directly or after in vitro stimulation (not recorded which). These receptors originate from a human donor in good health (CMV status not recorded). Some clones in this sample may be carry-over from other donors' samples.

This clonotype was found a few times. This chain uses TRBV12-3 or TRBV12-4 with TRBJ1-1; possibly TRBD1 for D (5 bases). This CDR3 region has 16 residues. The CDR3, as DNA: TGTTCCATCAGCCTCAGGGTTTCCAAACATGGCACTGAAGCTTTCTTT. Protein product: CSISLRVSKHGTEAFF.

As to this clonotype: Since no conserved phenylalanine or tryptophan closes the CDR3, a read error is the likely cause. The DNA is left out, because the CDR3 cannot be placed on it with certainty; the CDR3 is given as TCRdb lists it. The chain carries TRBV6-1 and TRBJ1-5; TRBD1 reflects the table's D call only, with no check against the DNA. From its first to its last residue, the CDR3 has 15 amino acids. Germline V gene lookup returns CDR1 MNHNS and CDR2 SASEGT. CDR3 sequence: CAPGLRQGTQQPKHC.

V gene TRBV5-1 combines with J gene TRBJ1-1; D possibly corresponds to TRBD1 (5 bases). CDR1 SGHRS and CDR2 YFSETQ come from the germline V gene. The CDR3 length is 14 residues. With 2 bases removed from V and 4 bases from J, the gap between germline ends came to 12 bases. This CDR3 reads CASSFGGRGTEAFF. CDR3 nucleotides: TGCGCCAGCAGCTTCGGGGGTAGGGGCACTGAAGCTTTCTTT.

As concerns this clonotype: A junction end diverges from the germline sequence, so it may reflect a read error. The chain joins TRBV7-2 to TRBJ1-1; D possibly corresponds to TRBD1 (5 bases). Germline V gene data show CDR1 as SGHTA and CDR2 as FQGNSA. The CDR3 is 16 residues long. CDR3 nucleotide sequence: TGTTCCATCAGCTTAGATTCTAGGGGCTCGAACACTGAAGATTTCTTT. It yields the protein CSISLDSRGSNTEDFF.

On this clonotype itself: It is likely a read error, because the conserved phenylalanine at the end of the CDR3 is missing. The limits of the CDR3 on the DNA are not certain, so only TCRdb's listed CDR3 is given. The CDR3 protein is CASSQEWGDNEQLL. The chain recombines TRBV14 with TRBJ2-1; the table assigns TRBD1, which was not confirmed against the DNA. Germline V lookup: CDR1 SGHDN, CDR2 FVKESK. 14 amino acids form the CDR3, both terminal residues included.

Details on this clonotype: The junction shows a germline mismatch at one end, possibly a read error. The chain carries TRBV12-3 or TRBV12-4 and TRBJ2-1; tentatively, D is TRBD1 or TRBD2 (5 bases each). The CDR3 contains 20 residues. The CDR3 nucleotides are TGTGCCAGCAGCTCCCTAAGCCTCCTTGGGGGAGAAAGGTCCTACACTGAGCATTGCTTC. This sequence encodes CASSSLSLLGGERSYTEHCF.

The chain joins TRBV7-8 to TRBJ1-6, with no clear D. Trimming shortened V by 6 bases and J by 5 bases, and 14 bases separated the two germline ends. Per germline, CDR1 SGHVS and CDR2 FQNEAQ. The CDR3 runs to 15 residues. Here the CDR3 reads CASRASDGDNSPLHF. The CDR3 DNA follows: TGTGCCAGCAGAGCTTCGGACGGAGATAATTCACCCCTCCACTTT.

This clonotype has just one count. In this CDR3 the conserved last residue, phenylalanine or tryptophan, is missing, so a read error is likely. It is unclear where the CDR3 begins or ends on the DNA, so no DNA is shown, and the CDR3 is as TCRdb lists it. The chain links TRBV27 to TRBJ1-5; the D call of TRBD1 is as the table states it, not checked on the DNA. Germline V gene data show CDR1 as MNHEY and CDR2 as SMNVEV (reference sequence). Inclusive of both ends, the CDR3 amounts to 13 amino acids. The CDR3 loop is CASRAGSGQPKHL.

In this sample, this clonotype turned up many times. The CDR3 DNA follows: TGTGCCAGCAGCTTAAACTCTCGGGCAGGGAGAGGGGCTGAAGCTTTCTTT. This translates into CASSLNSRAGRGAEAFF. The chain combines TRBV11-2 with TRBJ1-1, with D possibly being TRBD1 (5 bases). V lost 2 bases and J 6 bases, leaving 22 bases between the germline ends. The V gene's germline CDR1 is SGHAT and CDR2 FQNNGV. The CDR3 is 17 residues long.

V gene TRBV25-1 combines with J gene TRBJ2-3; 10 bases align to TRBD2. CDR1 is MGHDK and CDR2 is SYGVNS in the germline V gene. The ends lost 5 bases at V and 1 base at J; junction bases unmatched: 12. The CDR3 is 18 residues long. CDR3 in amino acids: CASSTEAGGPPGTDTQYF. DNA for the CDR3: TGTGCCAGCAGTACCGAAGCGGGGGGGCCGCCCGGCACAGATACGCAGTATTTT.

The rearrangement joins TRBV4-1 to TRBJ2-7; D not resolved. With 2 bases removed from V and 3 bases from J, the gap between germline ends came to 11 bases. This CDR3 region has 14 residues. Germline-derived CDR1 and CDR2 are MGHRA and YSYEKL. The CDR3, as DNA: TGCGCCAGCAGCCAATATTTGACGGGCTACGAGCAGTACTTC. Translating it yields CASSQYLTGYEQYF.

With regard to this clonotype: The junction and the germline gene differ at one end; a read error may be behind it. This chain connects TRBV6-5 to TRBJ1-5; 8 positions match TRBD1. The CDR3 contains 15 residues. CDR1 and CDR2 (germline): MNHEY, SVGAGI. The CDR3 coding sequence is TGTGCAACAGGCCTCCGACAGGGGAACAATCAGCCCAAGCATTTT. It translates to CATGLRQGNNQPKHF.

The chain employs TRBV9 and TRBJ2-5, with D perhaps given as TRBD1 or TRBD2 (5 bases each). From germline, CDR1 is SGDLS and CDR2 YYNGEE. Trimming removed 2 bases from V and 4 bases from J, with 12 bases in between. The CDR3 loop spans 14 amino acids. CDR3 nucleotides: TGTGCCAGCAGCGTTGGGACCGCGGGAGAGACCCAGTACTTC. Translation gives CASSVGTAGETQYF. Full variable domain (remainder filled in from reference TRBV9 and TRBJ2-5): DSGVTQTPKHLITATGQRVTLRCSPRSGDLSVYWYQQSLDQGLQFLIQYYNGEERAKGNILERFSAQQFPDLHSELNLSSLELGDSALYFCASSVGTAGETQYFGPGTRLLVL.

V usage is TRBV19 and J usage is TRBJ1-3; 8 bases agree with TRBD1. This CDR3 has 14 residues. V was clipped by 6 bases and J by 3 bases; unmatched bases: 4. Germline CDR1 and CDR2: LNHDA and SQIVND (reference sequence). The CDR3 spells CASSKTGVGNTIYF. For the CDR3, the DNA is TGTGCCAGTAGCAAGACAGGGGTTGGAAACACCATATATTTT.

This clonotype was found many times. The chain carries TRBV5-4 and TRBJ2-1; 8 bases agree with TRBD2. The germline CDR1 and CDR2 sequences are SGHNT and YYREEE (reference sequence). This CDR3 spans 15 amino acids. V lost 4 bases, J lost 8 bases, and 11 bases stayed unmatched. The chain's CDR3 is CASSPLGLVNDEQFF. Written as DNA, the CDR3 is TGTGCCAGCAGCCCCTTGGGACTAGTGAACGATGAGCAGTTCTTC.

The gene calls are TRBV7-6 and TRBJ1-2; TRBD1 aligns across 8 bases. The germline V gene encodes CDR1 SGHVS and CDR2 FNYEAQ. This CDR3 region has 15 residues. V lost 4 bases and J lost 5; bases outside the gene matches: 9. This CDR3 reads CASSSTGAPGYGYTF. For the CDR3, the DNA is TGTGCCAGCAGCTCGACAGGGGCCCCGGGGTATGGCTACACCTTC. The full variable domain, with the rest looked up from reference TRBV7-6 and TRBJ1-2, is GAGVSQSPRYKVTKRGQDVALRCDPISGHVSLYWYRQALGQGPEFLTYFNYEAQQDKSGLPNDRFSAERPEGSISTLTIQRTEQRDSAMYRCASSSTGAPGYGYTFGSGTRLTVV.

This clonotype was seen a handful of times. The J gene is TRBJ2-3, the V gene TRBV5-1; D is perhaps TRBD1 (6 bases). V lost 4 bases, J lost 0 bases, and 12 bases lay in between. The CDR3 contains 15 residues. Germline assignment: CDR1 SGHRS and CDR2 YFSETQ. CDR3 region: CASSVDRLSTDTQYF. As DNA, the CDR3 is TGCGCCAGCAGCGTTGACAGGCTTAGCACAGATACGCAGTATTTT.

This chain uses TRBV5-4 with TRBJ1-2; 7 positions agree with TRBD1. The CDR3 covers 15 residues. Per the germline V gene, CDR1 is SGHNT and CDR2 is YYREEE (reference sequence). Unmatched junction bases numbered 6, after V lost 1 base and J lost 3 bases. The CDR3 sequence is CASSLSPGTDYGYTF. The CDR3 coding sequence is TGTGCCAGCAGCTTGTCCCCCGGGACAGACTATGGCTACACCTTC.

The rearrangement links TRBV20-1 to TRBJ1-1; D possibly corresponds to TRBD1 (5 bases). The germline V gene has CDR1 DFQATT and CDR2 SNEGSKA (reference sequence). The CDR3 extends over 13 amino acids. V lost 1 base and J lost 3, with 9 bases in between. CDR3 nucleotide sequence: TGCAGTGCTAGAGGGACATGGGACACTGAAGCTTTCTTT. Its translation: CSARGTWDTEAFF.

A word on this clonotype: The CDR3 does not end in the conserved phenylalanine or tryptophan, so this is likely a read error. It is unclear where the CDR3 begins or ends on the DNA, so no DNA is shown, and the CDR3 is as TCRdb lists it. The chain is built from TRBV7-6 and TRBJ1-5. Counting both end residues, the CDR3 totals 15 amino acids. The germline V gene has CDR1 SGHVS and CDR2 FNYEAQ. This CDR3 reads CASSHETYSNQPQHV.

This chain joins TRBV5-6 and TRBJ2-7; TRBD1 or TRBD2 may be the D gene (5 bases each). Trimming shortened V by 3 bases and J by 0 bases, and 7 bases separated the two germline ends. The CDR3 sequence is 13 residues long. The germline V gene has CDR1 SGHDT and CDR2 YYEEEE. CDR3 nucleotides: TGTGCCAGCAGCTCTGGGACCTCCTACGAGCAGTACTTC. Translated, it gives CASSSGTSYEQYF.

This clonotype has just a few counts. Relative to the germline gene, one junction end is altered; a read error may explain this. The CDR3 protein is CARSLRVSKQGTKAYF. As DNA, the CDR3 is TGTGCCCGCAGCCTCAGGGTTTCCAAACAGGGCACTAAAGCTTACTTT. This chain links TRBV12-3 or TRBV12-4 with TRBJ1-1, with a weak D call TRBD1 (6 bases). This CDR3 is built from 16 residues.

For this clonotype: A read error may produce the germline difference seen at one junction end. This chain connects TRBV4-1 to TRBJ1-2; tentatively, D is TRBD1 (6 bases). The CDR3 length is 23 residues. Germline CDR1 reads MGHRA; CDR2 reads YSYEKL. The CDR3 DNA is TGTGCCAGCAGCCAAGCAGGGGTGTACAGCGTCGAACTAATCCTCCAGCTAAACTATGGCTCCACCTTC. This gives the protein CASSQAGVYSVELILQLNYGSTF.

CDR3 in amino acids: CASSIAANTEAFF. The CDR3 DNA follows: TGTGCCAGTAGTATTGCAGCGAACACTGAAGCTTTCTTT. This sequence joins TRBV19 and TRBJ1-1, with no clear D. Germline CDR1 reads LNHDA; CDR2 reads SQIVND (reference sequence). The CDR3 loop spans 13 amino acids. Trimming pared 3 bases from V and 1 base from J, leaving 6 bases between.

This rearrangement joins TRBV7-2 to TRBJ2-7; either TRBD1 or TRBD2 may fit D (6 bases each). Germline-derived CDR1 and CDR2 are SGHTA and FQGNSA. The CDR3 covers 15 residues. With 5 bases removed from V and 0 bases from J, the gap between germline ends came to 14 bases. This chain's CDR3 is CASSPKGGFSYEQYF. The CDR3 coding sequence is TGTGCCAGCAGCCCAAAAGGGGGGTTCTCCTACGAGCAGTACTTC.

This clonotype was counted between two and nine times. The chain has TRBV7-2 and TRBJ1-2; 7 nucleotides agree with TRBD1. This CDR3 comprises 19 residues. Germline V gene lookup returns CDR1 SGHTA and CDR2 FQGNSA. The J segment lost 9 bases and the V segment lost 1 base, leaving 23 bases of the junction unmatched. The CDR3 DNA is TGTGCCAGCAGCTTAGGGGACGTCACTACGACAGGGTTGGGTCGGTGCTACACCTTC. Its translation: CASSLGDVTTTGLGRCYTF.

This clonotype was seen once. The junction departs from germline at one end; a sequencing error may be responsible. This rearrangement joins TRBV5-4 to TRBJ1-1; weak D call: TRBD1 (5 bases). CDR1 SGHNT and CDR2 YYREEE come from the germline V gene (reference sequence). This CDR3 has 13 amino acids. DNA for the CDR3: TGTGCCAGCAGGCCGGACATGAGAACTGAAGATTTCTTT. Residues: CASRPDMRTEDFF. Variable domain in full (rest from reference TRBV5-4 and TRBJ1-1): ETGVTQSPTHLIKTRGQQVTLRCSSQSGHNTVSWYQQALGQGPQFIFQYYREEENGRGNFPPRFSGLQFPNYSSELNVNALELDDSALYLCASRPDMRTEDFFGQGTRLTVV.

The rearrangement uses TRBV28 and TRBJ2-1, with TRBD2 matching over 7 bases. Losses at the gene ends were 4 bases for V and 2 bases for J; bases not matched to a gene: 8. Germline lookup yields CDR1 MDHEN and CDR2 SYDVKM. The CDR3 length is 16 residues. This chain's CDR3 is CASSSPWDYTYNEQFF. Written as DNA, the CDR3 is TGTGCCAGCAGTTCCCCCTGGGACTACACCTACAATGAGCAGTTCTTC.

Many counts were recorded for this clonotype. The rearrangement joins TRBV12-3 or TRBV12-4 to TRBJ2-1; D not resolved. The CDR3 spans 20 residues. V shed 6 bases and J shed 1 base, with 28 bases lying between them. This chain's CDR3 is CASSSLSLLGLERSYNEQFF. The CDR3 DNA sequence: TGTGCCAGCAGCTCCCTAAGCCTCCTTGGTTTAGAAAGGTCCTACAATGAGCAGTTCTTC.

The V gene is TRBV5-3, the J gene TRBJ2-3; no reliable D call. TRBV5-3 is an open reading frame whose function is uncertain. Trimming removed 1 base from V and 9 bases from J, with 18 bases in between. The CDR3 loop spans 15 amino acids. The CDR3 here is CARSLCLYTSGTQYF. The CDR3 DNA sequence: TGTGCCAGAAGCTTGTGTTTATACACATCAGGCACGCAGTATTTT.

The chain couples TRBV28 to TRBJ1-2; D ambiguous. From germline, CDR1 is MDHEN and CDR2 SYDVKM. This CDR3 has 15 amino acids. The germline V and J ends were trimmed by 3 bases and 4 bases, with 15 bases remaining between them. CDR3 in DNA: TGTGCCAGCAGTTTTTCTGGCCCTGGGTTCTATGGCTACACCTTC. Translation: CASSFSGPGFYGYTF.

The chain couples TRBV27 to TRBJ2-1; no clear D gene. The CDR3 runs 15 residues. CDR1 is MNHEY, CDR2 SMNVEV, per germline (reference sequence). Deletions cut 0 bases from V and 2 bases from J, with 8 bases between. In nucleotides, the CDR3 is TGTGCCAGCAGTTTATCAAACCCTACCTACAATGAGCAGTTCTTC. Its protein is CASSLSNPTYNEQFF.